The rows below give T cell receptor beta chains drawn from one sample of a study. TCRdb reprocessed the RT-PCR reads via MiXCR and lists one record per CDR3 protein. The data show about 680,000 distinct CDR3 sequences, approximately 15% seen once. The sample taken for sequencing was memory CD4+ T cells from blood. The receptors were sampled from a female donor in good health, serving as a healthy control. Both conserved end residues are part of each CDR3. Each record gives: D gene, V gene, clone size, J gene, CDR3 DNA, CDR3 protein. D genes are given only for firm matches. Expanded clones are given a class, and other clones once, few, many or no size at all.

TRBD2	TRBV20-1	few	TRBJ2-7	TGCAGTGCTAGTGCTAGCGGGACCTCCTACGAGCAGTACTTC	CSASASGTSYEQYF
-	TRBV12-3/TRBV12-4	few	TRBJ1-1	TGTGCCAGCAGTTTGTATCTCGGGAGGGTGTGGACTGAAGCTTTCTTT	CASSLYLGRVWTEAFF
TRBD1	TRBV12-3/TRBV12-4	-	TRBJ2-5	TGTGCCAGCACCGAAGGACAGGGGAAGGGAGGGACCCAGTACTTC	CASTEGQGKGGTQYF
TRBD1	TRBV12-3/TRBV12-4	many	TRBJ1-5	TGTGCCAGCAGCCAAGGACAGGGACTGGGTCCACGGGGGCCCCAGCATTTT	CASSQGQGLGPRGPQHF
TRBD1	TRBV20-1	-	TRBJ2-7	TGCAGTGCCAACTCCGGGACAGGGGGATTTGACGAGCAGTACTTC	CSANSGTGGFDEQYF
TRBD2	TRBV5-4	-	TRBJ2-3	TGTGCCAGCAGCTCAGCGGTACTAGCGGCAGATACGCAGTATTTT	CASSSAVLAADTQYF
TRBD1	TRBV11-1	-	TRBJ2-3	TGTGCCAGCAGGGACAGGGAAGTCACAGATACGCAGTATTTT	CASRDREVTDTQYF
-	TRBV30	few	TRBJ2-5	TGTGCCTGGAGCGGACTCCTGTACCAAGAGACCCAGTACTTC	CAWSGLLYQETQYF
-	TRBV12-2	-	TRBJ1-6	TGTGCAAGTCGCACGGTCGGCGTAGCAAACTCGTGGGGGAATTCACCCCTCCACTTT	CASRTVGVANSWGNSPLHF
TRBD1	TRBV18	-	TRBJ1-2	TGTGCCAGCTCACCCGGGACAGGGGACGTAGTCTATGGCTACACCTTC	CASSPGTGDVVYGYTF
TRBD1	TRBV6-5	many	TRBJ1-5	TGTGCCAGCAGAGGGACAGCTAGCAATCAGCCCCAGCATTTT	CASRGTASNQPQHF
-	TRBV2	-	TRBJ1-5	TGTGCCAGCAGTGACCAAAATCAGCCCCAGCATTTT	CASSDQNQPQHF
TRBD1	TRBV5-1	many	TRBJ2-7	TGCGCCAGCAGCTTACAGGGGGTAGGCTACGAGCAGTACTTC	CASSLQGVGYEQYF
-	TRBV7-2	-	TRBJ2-5	TGTGCCAGCAGCCCCCCCGAGGGGCGAGAGACCCAGTACTTC	CASSPPEGRETQYF
-	TRBV18	-	TRBJ2-2	TGTGCCAGCTCCGGTACTCAAGGCACCGTGGGGGAGCTGTTTTTT	CASSGTQGTVGELFF
-	TRBV6-2/TRBV6-3	-	TRBJ2-2	TGTGCCAGCCAGGACACCTTCCCCGGGGAGCTGTTTTTT	CASQDTFPGELFF
-	TRBV18	-	TRBJ1-1	TGTGCCAGCTCACCAAGCGGCAGGACCCCGAACACTGAAGCTTTCTTT	CASSPSGRTPNTEAFF
-	TRBV20-1	many	TRBJ1-5	TGCAGTGCTAGGAAAGGAGGCACCAATCAGCCCCAGCATTTT	CSARKGGTNQPQHF
-	TRBV5-1	-	TRBJ2-1	TGCGCCAGCAGCACTCAGGAGTACAATGAGCAGTTCTTC	CASSTQEYNEQFF
TRBD2	TRBV28	few	TRBJ2-1	TGTGCCAGCAGTTTGATACTAGCGGGAGGGACTGAGCAGTTCTTC	CASSLILAGGTEQFF
-	TRBV7-9	-	TRBJ2-5	TGTGCCAGCAGGGTTCCCCGCGGCGGATCCCAAGAGACCCAGTACTTC	CASRVPRGGSQETQYF
-	TRBV20-1	-	TRBJ2-5	TGCAGTGGAGTACAAGGAGGAGAGACCCAGTACTTC	CSGVQGGETQYF
TRBD1	TRBV2	-	TRBJ2-3	TGTGCCAGCGGGACAGGGACAGATACGCAGTATTTT	CASGTGTDTQYF
TRBD1	TRBV20-1	many	TRBJ1-2	TGCAGTGCTAGTGTCCCGGGACAGCTAAACTATGGCTACACCTTC	CSASVPGQLNYGYTF
-	TRBV4-2	many	TRBJ1-2	TGTGCCAGCAGCCAAGGACCTGGGGGAATGGGGGCTAACTATGGCTACACCTTC	CASSQGPGGMGANYGYTF
-	TRBV29-1	many	TRBJ1-4	TGCAGCGTTGAACGGCAGGCTAATGAAAAACTGTTTTTT	CSVERQANEKLFF
-	TRBV4-3	many	TRBJ1-2	TGCGCCAGCAGCCAAGAAGCTAGGACAGCCGATGGCTACACCTTC	CASSQEARTADGYTF
-	TRBV14	-	TRBJ2-5	TGTGCCAGCAGCCAAGCCCAGTGGTACCAAGAGACCCAGTACTTC	CASSQAQWYQETQYF
-	TRBV7-2	-	TRBJ2-3	TGTGCCAGCAGCTCTCCCCTCACAGATACGCAGTATTTT	CASSSPLTDTQYF
TRBD1	TRBV20-1	-	TRBJ2-7	TGCAGTGCTACTTCCCCGGGACAGGCAACCTACGAGCAGTACTTC	CSATSPGQATYEQYF
-	TRBV20-1	-	TRBJ2-5	TGCAGTGTAAACCGGGAGTCCAGCGAGACCCAGTACTTC	CSVNRESSETQYF
-	TRBV11-1	few	TRBJ1-1	TGTGCCAGCAGCTTAGGATCAAGCTTAAGGCCTGAAGCTTTCTTT	CASSLGSSLRPEAFF
-	TRBV20-1	few	TRBJ2-7	TGCAGTGCTAGAGTGGCCGGGATCAACGAGCAGTACTTC	CSARVAGINEQYF
-	TRBV20-1	many	TRBJ2-1	TGCAGTGCTATCAAGGGCGGCAGGGACAATGAGCAGTTCTTC	CSAIKGGRDNEQFF
-	TRBV5-6	many	TRBJ2-7	TGTGCCAGCAGCTTCGTCTACGAGCAGTACTTC	CASSFVYEQYF
-	TRBV5-1	-	TRBJ2-5	TGCGCCAGCAGCACACAGGGAGGGCGCGAGACCCAGTACTTC	CASSTQGGRETQYF
TRBD2	TRBV27	many	TRBJ2-7	TGTGCCAGCAGTCCTGGACTAGCGGATACCTACGAGCAGTACTTC	CASSPGLADTYEQYF
TRBD1	TRBV3-1	few	TRBJ2-1	TGTGCCAGCAGCCTTCCCGGGACAGGTAACAATGAGCAGTTCTTC	CASSLPGTGNNEQFF
-	TRBV6-1	many	TRBJ1-4	TGTGCCAGCACTTCAGCCGGGACCGCCATTGAAAAACTGTTTTTT	CASTSAGTAIEKLFF
TRBD2	TRBV7-9	many	TRBJ2-3	TGTGCCGGAATACTAGCGGGAGTAACAGATACGCAGTATTTT	CAGILAGVTDTQYF
-	TRBV5-1	few	TRBJ2-7	TGCGCCAGCGCTAGTTTACCCGGGGTCACCGAGCAGTACTTC	CASASLPGVTEQYF
-	TRBV4-3	few	TRBJ2-1	TGCGCCAGCAGCCAAGATCTTTGGAGGGGTAGGTACAATGAGCAGTTCTTC	CASSQDLWRGRYNEQFF
TRBD2	TRBV5-1	-	TRBJ2-1	TGCGCCAGCAGCTCGCCAACTAGCGGGAGTGCTGAGCAGTTCTTC	CASSSPTSGSAEQFF
-	TRBV6-2/TRBV6-3	-	TRBJ2-3	TGTGCCAGCAGTTACTTGATCGCCGGGAGTGCTAGAGATACGCAGTATTTT	CASSYLIAGSARDTQYF